This TCR beta chain was profiled in a study of shared clonotypes between healthy human individuals. Across the whole study: Donors were a couple of women and a few men aged 18 to 49. CD8 memory received one plate per donor, CD8 naive two, CD4 memory three and CD4 naive three.

Germline CDR1 and CDR2: MNHNY and SVGAGI (reference sequence). The V gene lost 5 bases and the J gene lost 1 base, with 14 bases spanning the gap. This CDR3 comprises 15 residues. As processed by the authors: Filtering differed since immunoSEQ provided only junctions, with no quality scores. Data came from immunoSEQ multiplex PCR; TCRdb stores just in-frame clones and leaves some out. Clone size and the V and J calls come from that table; the DNA yielded D and trimming. The sample comprises over 2 million clones, less than 95% of which are singletons, and 0.37% rests with the top ten. Material: naive CD4+ T cells from PBMCs. Subset meaning: CD45RA+ positively selected. The chain is built from TRBV6-6 and TRBJ1-2, with D perhaps TRBD1 (6 bases). This clonotype was sampled from a man aged 18 to 29 in good health. Some clones in this sample may be carry-over from other donors' samples. CDR3 region: CASSPQRGGNYGYTF. The CDR3 DNA follows: TGTGCCAGCAGTCCTCAAAGAGGGGGTAACTATGGCTACACCTTC.